The 2 T cell receptor beta chains below all came from one sample that was sequenced in a study of T cell responses to AZD1222 COVID-19 vaccine. Repertoires were generated with immunoSEQ multiplex PCR, while TCRdb's copy carries only in-frame clones and drops some. The top ten clones hold 6.5% of a sample with roughly 120,000 clones, around 88% of them seen once. Sequenced material: peripheral blood, taken 28 days after the second AZD1222 dose. The receptors here all came from an adult who received the AZD1222 COVID-19 vaccine.

The V call is TRBV4-3, the J call TRBJ1-1, with D perhaps matching TRBD1 (5 bases). The germline gives CDR1 LGHNA, CDR2 YSLEER. CDR3 length equals 16 residues. V gave up 1 base and J gave up 1 base, with 13 bases separating them. CDR3 protein: CASSQATGTGNTEAFF. As DNA, the CDR3 is TGCGCCAGCAGCCAAGCCACCGGGACGGGGAACACTGAAGCTTTCTTT.

CDR3 DNA: TGTGCCAGCACCAACTTTCCCATTCAGGGGGGGGACTATGGCTACACCTTC. Encoded protein: CASTNFPIQGGDYGYTF. V is TRBV28 and J is TRBJ1-2, with 7 bases aligning to TRBD1. V shed 7 bases and J 3 bases; nucleotides not matched to a gene: 17. Germline V gene lookup returns CDR1 MDHEN and CDR2 SYDVKM. This CDR3 is built from 17 residues.